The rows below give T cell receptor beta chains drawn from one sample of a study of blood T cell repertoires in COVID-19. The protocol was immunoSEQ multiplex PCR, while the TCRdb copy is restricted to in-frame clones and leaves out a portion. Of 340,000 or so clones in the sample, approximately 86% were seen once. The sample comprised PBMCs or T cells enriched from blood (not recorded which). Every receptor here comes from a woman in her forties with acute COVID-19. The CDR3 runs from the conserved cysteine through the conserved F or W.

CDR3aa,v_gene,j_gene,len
CASSPFMTGNTEAFF,TRBV18,TRBJ1-1,15
CASSQELLGRDRPPNEQFF,TRBV4-3,TRBJ2-1,19
CASSQVQGNEKLFF,TRBV4-2,TRBJ1-4,14
CASSLAAVGPGELFF,TRBV7-9,TRBJ2-2,15
CASSLEGALGETQYF,TRBV5-1,TRBJ2-5,15
CASSYATGGGYTF,TRBV6-5,TRBJ1-2,13
CASSVAGTGELFF,TRBV25-1,TRBJ2-2,13
CAIGDGRDTYEQYF,TRBV10-3,TRBJ2-7,14
CASSFGTGGSYEQYF,TRBV11-2,TRBJ2-7,15
CASSSARGPMNTEAFF,TRBV5-1,TRBJ1-1,16
CASSTGGLYSNQPQHF,TRBV5-8,TRBJ1-5,16
CASSATGLGYTF,TRBV19,TRBJ1-2,12
CASSSGRGYNEQFF,TRBV7-3,TRBJ2-1,14
CASSQAGGPYGYTF,TRBV3-1/TRBV3-2,TRBJ1-2,14
CASSDSGVLPQHF,TRBV6-4,TRBJ1-5,13
CASSLSLAESGTQYF,TRBV7-2,TRBJ2-5,15